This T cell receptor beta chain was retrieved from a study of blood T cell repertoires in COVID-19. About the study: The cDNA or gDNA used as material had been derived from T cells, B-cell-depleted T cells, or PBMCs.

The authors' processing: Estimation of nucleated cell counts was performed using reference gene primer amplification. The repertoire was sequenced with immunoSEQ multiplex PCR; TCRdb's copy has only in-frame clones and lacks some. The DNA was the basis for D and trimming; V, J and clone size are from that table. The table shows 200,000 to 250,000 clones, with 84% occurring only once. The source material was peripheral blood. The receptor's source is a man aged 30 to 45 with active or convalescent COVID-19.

The CDR3 region is CASRPGSNQPQHF. The CDR3 DNA is TGTGCCAGCAGGCCGGGGAGTAATCAGCCCCAGCATTTT. The V and J genes are TRBV28 and TRBJ1-5; D is uncertain. The length of the CDR3 is 13 residues. CDR1 and CDR2 (germline): MDHEN, SYDVKM. V shed 6 bases and J shed 4 bases, with 10 bases lying between them.